This is a list of T cell receptor beta chains from one sample in a study of cytomegalovirus exposure and HLA in healthy donors. TCRdb's table, derived via immunoSEQ multiplex PCR, lists solely in-frame clones and lacks some. This table holds 85,000 to 100,000 clones, approximately 86% found once. Sequences were obtained from PBMCs. The receptor source for this set is a man aged 30 to 39 in good health and CMV-seropositive. The CDR3 runs from the conserved cysteine through the conserved F or W. Each record gives: D gene, clone size, J gene, V gene, CDR3 length, CDR3 DNA, CDR3 protein. A D gene is named only where the DNA matches it firmly. Some rows have no size entry. The others give once, few or many, or a class for an expanded clone.

d_call: -
clone_size: -
j_call: TRBJ2-3
v_call: TRBV28
cdr3_length: 16
cdr3_nt: TGTGCCAGCAGTTTATTCGGGATGGGAGGCACAGATACGCAGTATTTT
cdr3_aa: CASSLFGMGGTDTQYF

d_call: -
clone_size: -
j_call: TRBJ2-6
v_call: TRBV5-1
cdr3_length: 15
cdr3_nt: TGCGCCAGCAGGCTAGAGACCTCTGGGGCCAACGTCCTGACTTTC
cdr3_aa: CASRLETSGANVLTF

d_call: -
clone_size: few
j_call: TRBJ1-1
v_call: TRBV6-6
cdr3_length: 13
cdr3_nt: TGTGCCAGCAGTTACGTCGTGAACACTGAAGCTTTCTTT
cdr3_aa: CASSYVVNTEAFF

d_call: TRBD1
clone_size: -
j_call: TRBJ1-1
v_call: TRBV10-3
cdr3_length: 15
cdr3_nt: TGTGCCATTTTAATCGGGACAGGGGCTGACACTGAAGCTTTCTTT
cdr3_aa: CAILIGTGADTEAFF

d_call: -
clone_size: -
j_call: TRBJ1-4
v_call: TRBV28
cdr3_length: 14
cdr3_nt: TGTGCCAGCAGTTTCAAGGGGCATCGCGAAAAACTGTTTTTT
cdr3_aa: CASSFKGHREKLFF

d_call: TRBD1
clone_size: -
j_call: TRBJ2-2
v_call: TRBV28
cdr3_length: 15
cdr3_nt: TGTGCCAGCAGCCAGACAGGGGATCACACCGGGGAGCTGTTTTTT
cdr3_aa: CASSQTGDHTGELFF

d_call: TRBD1
clone_size: -
j_call: TRBJ1-5
v_call: TRBV27
cdr3_length: 15
cdr3_nt: TGTGCCAGCAAGACAGGGGGCATGAGCAATCAGCCCCAGCATTTT
cdr3_aa: CASKTGGMSNQPQHF

d_call: TRBD2
clone_size: once
j_call: TRBJ2-1
v_call: TRBV27
cdr3_length: 16
cdr3_nt: TGTGCCAGCAGTTCCGGACTAGCGGGAGCCCCTGGAGTGGTGTTCTTC
cdr3_aa: CASSSGLAGAPGVVFF

d_call: TRBD1
clone_size: -
j_call: TRBJ1-1
v_call: TRBV5-1
cdr3_length: 13
cdr3_nt: TGCGCCAGCCGCAGGGGGTTGAACACTGAAGCTTTCTTT
cdr3_aa: CASRRGLNTEAFF

d_call: -
clone_size: -
j_call: TRBJ2-7
v_call: TRBV7-9
cdr3_length: 14
cdr3_nt: TGTGCCAGCAGCTTAGATGCCCTATCCTACGAGCAGTACTTC
cdr3_aa: CASSLDALSYEQYF

d_call: TRBD1
clone_size: -
j_call: TRBJ2-7
v_call: TRBV7-9
cdr3_length: 13
cdr3_nt: TGTGCCAGCAGCACCGGGACAGTATACGAGCAGTACTTC
cdr3_aa: CASSTGTVYEQYF

d_call: TRBD2
clone_size: once
j_call: TRBJ2-1
v_call: TRBV5-1
cdr3_length: 18
cdr3_nt: TGCGCCAGCAGCTTGGCACCGGGACTAGCGGGAGGGTCAAATGAGCAGTTCTTC
cdr3_aa: CASSLAPGLAGGSNEQFF

d_call: TRBD2
clone_size: -
j_call: TRBJ2-1
v_call: TRBV29-1
cdr3_length: 14
cdr3_nt: TGCAGCGTACGGGGACTAGCGGGTAACAATGAGCAGTTCTTC
cdr3_aa: CSVRGLAGNNEQFF

d_call: -
clone_size: -
j_call: TRBJ2-1
v_call: TRBV6-1
cdr3_length: 13
cdr3_nt: TGTGCCAGCAGTGAAGCTGACTACCATGAGCAGTTCTTC
cdr3_aa: CASSEADYHEQFF

d_call: -
clone_size: -
j_call: TRBJ2-6
v_call: TRBV10-3
cdr3_length: 15
cdr3_nt: TGTGCCATCAGGAACCCGAGCTCTGGGGCCAACGTCCTGACTTTC
cdr3_aa: CAIRNPSSGANVLTF

d_call: -
clone_size: -
j_call: TRBJ1-4
v_call: TRBV6-5
cdr3_length: 15
cdr3_nt: TGTGCCAGCAGTTCGTACGGACTGCGGCGCGAAAAACTGTTTTTT
cdr3_aa: CASSSYGLRREKLFF

d_call: -
clone_size: once
j_call: TRBJ2-7
v_call: TRBV6-1
cdr3_length: 12
cdr3_nt: TGTGCCAGCAGTGGAGTCTTGTACGAGCAGTACTTC
cdr3_aa: CASSGVLYEQYF

d_call: TRBD2
clone_size: -
j_call: TRBJ2-7
v_call: TRBV7-2
cdr3_length: 15
cdr3_nt: TGTGCCAGCAGCTTGGTTAGCGGGGAATCCTACGAGCAGTACTTC
cdr3_aa: CASSLVSGESYEQYF

d_call: -
clone_size: -
j_call: TRBJ2-7
v_call: TRBV6-1
cdr3_length: 11
cdr3_nt: TGTGCCAGCAGTGATTTGCCTCCTAGGTACTTC
cdr3_aa: CASSDLPPRYF

d_call: -
clone_size: -
j_call: TRBJ1-3
v_call: TRBV9
cdr3_length: 14
cdr3_nt: TGTGCCAGCAGCGTAGGTGGCCACGGAAACACCATATATTTT
cdr3_aa: CASSVGGHGNTIYF

d_call: -
clone_size: -
j_call: TRBJ2-5
v_call: TRBV5-1
cdr3_length: 15
cdr3_nt: TGCGCCAGCAGCTTGGTAGGGTCAGGGGAAGAGACCCAGTACTTC
cdr3_aa: CASSLVGSGEETQYF

d_call: -
clone_size: -
j_call: TRBJ2-7
v_call: TRBV6-5
cdr3_length: 14
cdr3_nt: TGTGCCAGCAGTTACTCGAGTTCCTACCTCGAGCAGTACTTC
cdr3_aa: CASSYSSSYLEQYF

d_call: -
clone_size: -
j_call: TRBJ1-1
v_call: TRBV27
cdr3_length: 14
cdr3_nt: TGTGCCAGCAGTCCCCTGAGTTTGAACACTGAAGCTTTCTTT
cdr3_aa: CASSPLSLNTEAFF

d_call: -
clone_size: -
j_call: TRBJ1-2
v_call: TRBV11-2
cdr3_length: 16
cdr3_nt: TGTGCCAGCAGCTTAGCTACAGGGTTATCCTCTTATGGCTACACCTTC
cdr3_aa: CASSLATGLSSYGYTF

d_call: -
clone_size: once
j_call: TRBJ1-4
v_call: TRBV19
cdr3_length: 14
cdr3_nt: TGTGCCAGTAGTCCGGACACCGGAGGGGTGAAACTGTTTTTT
cdr3_aa: CASSPDTGGVKLFF

d_call: TRBD1
clone_size: once
j_call: TRBJ1-1
v_call: TRBV28
cdr3_length: 13
cdr3_nt: TGTGCCAGCAACGACAGGGGACATCGTCCGGGGGCCTTT
cdr3_aa: CASNDRGHRPGAF

d_call: TRBD1
clone_size: -
j_call: TRBJ2-7
v_call: TRBV28
cdr3_length: 15
cdr3_nt: TGTGCCAGCAGTTTATCGGGACAGGGCCTCTACGAGCAGTACTTC
cdr3_aa: CASSLSGQGLYEQYF

d_call: TRBD1
clone_size: -
j_call: TRBJ2-1
v_call: TRBV5-1
cdr3_length: 14
cdr3_nt: TGCGCCAGCAGCTCCGGGACAGGGGGCAATGAGCAGTTCTTC
cdr3_aa: CASSSGTGGNEQFF

d_call: -
clone_size: -
j_call: TRBJ2-2
v_call: TRBV5-1
cdr3_length: 13
cdr3_nt: TGCGCCAGCAGTACGAGTTTAGCCGGGGAGCTGTTTTTT
cdr3_aa: CASSTSLAGELFF

d_call: TRBD1
clone_size: -
j_call: TRBJ1-2
v_call: TRBV28
cdr3_length: 19
cdr3_nt: TGTGCCAGCAGTTTTTTTTCTGTTTCCCGGGACAGCGGCAACTATGGCTACACCTTC
cdr3_aa: CASSFFSVSRDSGNYGYTF

d_call: -
clone_size: -
j_call: TRBJ2-5
v_call: TRBV7-8
cdr3_length: 13
cdr3_nt: TGTGCCAGCAGCTCAGGCAAACAAGAGACCCAGTACTTC
cdr3_aa: CASSSGKQETQYF

d_call: TRBD1
clone_size: -
j_call: TRBJ2-5
v_call: TRBV5-1
cdr3_length: 15
cdr3_nt: TGCGCCAGCAGCCCCGGGACAGGGTGGATGGAGACCCAGTACTTC
cdr3_aa: CASSPGTGWMETQYF

d_call: -
clone_size: -
j_call: TRBJ1-1
v_call: TRBV29-1
cdr3_length: 14
cdr3_nt: TGCAGCGGCACTGACAGGTACGGTCGGACTGAAGCTTTCTTT
cdr3_aa: CSGTDRYGRTEAFF